Sequencing of this T cell receptor beta chain was carried out in a study of T-cell reconstitution after alpha-beta-depleted transplantation in children (dated by TCRdb to 2016 to 2017). In the study overall: Using TCR repertoire profiling, the study followed T-cell immune reconstitution in a quantitative way in children after TCRalphabeta/CD19-depleted allogeneic hematopoietic cell transplantation.

As encoded in the germline V gene (reference sequence), CDR1 is LGHDT while CDR2 is YNNKEL. The CDR3 sequence holds 16 residues, the cysteine and phenylalanine included. The sequence is cut down to CDR3 DNA, 48 bases in frame from base 1. The V end loses 0 bases and the J end loses 3 bases, and a stretch of 15 bases separates them. This clonotype was observed many times. The antigen it recognizes is unknown. Per-nucleotide qualities are absent, and no much larger clonotype sits a single base away. Library method: PCR. The sequencer was an Illumina HiSeq 2500. TCR libraries were prepared with molecular barcoding, using unique molecular identifiers to normalize TCRbeta repertoire quantification. The public sequencing data were trimmed at Q25 with fastp and processed into clonotypes with MiXCR by TCRdb, which kept only in-frame beta chains. Rows are combined by CDR3 protein, so each entry shows the most common genes and DNA. In this sample the table shows approximately 83,000 distinct CDR3 sequences, 10% to 15% of which occur a single time. The leading ten clones occupy 11% to 15% of the sample.

Sequencing was performed on PBMCs from the stem cell graft donor, taken from the stem cell graft. The chain links TRBV3-1 with TRBJ2-7; no D gene can be assigned with confidence. This TCR came from a human donor who donated a stem cell graft to a child with inherited bone marrow failure. The nucleotides read TGTGCCAGCAGCCAAGACCCCAACAGCTACAGCTACGAGCAGTACTTC. This translates into CASSQDPNSYSYEQYF.